Following are 32 T cell receptor beta chains from one sample sequenced in a study of shared clonotypes between healthy human individuals. It was CD45RO-negative cells, positively selected for CCR7, that made up naive CD8 cells, with terminally differentiated effector memory CD45RA+ cells excluded. The repertoire was sequenced with immunoSEQ multiplex PCR; TCRdb's copy has only in-frame clones and lacks some. The data contain about 2.1 million clones, 90% to 95% of them singletons. Material for sequencing was naive CD8+ T cells from PBMCs. These receptors all come from a man aged 18 to 29 in good health. Some clones in this sample may be carry-over from other donors' samples.

This clone was detected once. The rearrangement joins TRBV6-1 to TRBJ1-1; TRBD1 matches at 9 bases. This CDR3 region has 12 residues. Trimming at V came to 5 bases and at J to 11 bases, leaving 6 bases not matched to a gene. Germline assignment: CDR1 MNHNS and CDR2 SASEGT. The CDR3 sequence is CASSSRDRVAFF. CDR3 in DNA: TGTGCCAGCAGTTCCCGGGACAGGGTGGCTTTCTTT.

The rearrangement uses TRBV19 and TRBJ2-7, with 10 bases identical to TRBD2. With 5 bases clipped from V and 6 bases from J, the junction kept 13 bases outside the gene matches. The CDR3 contains 16 residues. CDR1 and CDR2 (germline): LNHDA, SQIVND (reference sequence). The CDR3 loop is CASSPLLLAGVSEQYF. The CDR3 bases are TGTGCCAGTAGTCCCCTACTGCTAGCGGGAGTGTCCGAGCAGTACTTC.

Here the CDR3 DNA reads TGTGCCAGCGGACAGGGTCCCCTCTCCTACGAGCAGTACTTC. Translating it yields CASGQGPLSYEQYF. The chain links TRBV25-1 to TRBJ2-7; TRBD1 aligns across 8 bases. Looked up from germline, CDR1 is MGHDK and CDR2 is SYGVNS. CDR3 length equals 14 residues. Unmatched junction bases numbered 6, after V lost 8 bases and J lost 0 bases.

The V call is TRBV5-1, the J call TRBJ2-7; D not certain. V was pared by 5 bases and J by 0 bases, with 18 bases between. This CDR3 region has 16 residues. Germline-derived CDR1 and CDR2 are SGHRS and YFSETQ. The CDR3 nucleotides are TGCGCCAGCAGTGCGACCCAGAATGATCCCTCCTACGAGCAGTACTTC. This translates into CASSATQNDPSYEQYF.

The rearrangement joins TRBV7-9 to TRBJ1-2; D unresolved. Germline assignment: CDR1 SEHNR and CDR2 FQNEAQ (reference sequence). The CDR3 length is 13 residues. Deletions cut 5 bases from V and 6 bases from J, with 13 bases between. The CDR3 spells CASSDGGTHGYTF. The CDR3 coding sequence is TGTGCCAGCAGCGATGGAGGTACTCATGGCTACACCTTC.

The chain has TRBV15 and TRBJ1-1; D is undetermined. The CDR3 is 15 residues long. V was trimmed by 0 bases and J by 0 bases, leaving 8 bases between them. Germline assignment: CDR1 LNHNV and CDR2 YYDKDF (reference sequence). The CDR3 nucleotides read TGTGCCACCAGCAGAGACGAGCGGCTGAACACTGAAGCTTTCTTT. Its protein product is CATSRDERLNTEAFF.

This clone was detected only once. The genes are TRBV28 and TRBJ1-4; tentatively, D is TRBD1 (5 bases). V was pared by 5 bases and J by 0 bases, with 13 bases between. CDR1 is MDHEN and CDR2 is SYDVKM in the germline V gene. This CDR3 region has 16 residues. The CDR3 DNA is TGTGCCAGCAGTGCCCCCTGGGGGGCAACTAATGAAAAACTGTTTTTT. Residues: CASSAPWGATNEKLFF.

This rearrangement joins TRBV6-1 to TRBJ1-5; TRBD1 might be the D (5 bases). CDR1 is MNHNS, CDR2 SASEGT, per germline. Trimming stripped 7 bases from V and 5 bases from J, with 12 bases between. This CDR3 is built from 13 residues. This CDR3 is CASISWGDQPQHF. CDR3 coding DNA: TGTGCCAGCATTTCGTGGGGGGATCAGCCCCAGCATTTT.

The chain has TRBV6-5 and TRBJ2-1; 10 bases fit TRBD2. The CDR3 runs to 14 residues. V lost 5 bases to trimming and J lost 8 bases; unmatched junction nucleotides: 6. In germline, CDR1 is MNHEY, CDR2 SVGAGI. The CDR3 sequence is CASSNLAGADEQFF. The DNA for the CDR3 is TGTGCCAGCAGTAACCTAGCGGGAGCAGATGAGCAGTTCTTC.

The V and J genes are TRBV30 and TRBJ2-7, with 7 nucleotides matching TRBD2. This CDR3 comprises 17 residues. The V gene end was trimmed by 2 bases and the J gene end by 4 bases; junction bases not matched to a gene: 17. Germline-derived CDR1 and CDR2 are GTSNPN and SVGIG (reference sequence). CDR3 nucleotides: TGTGCCTGGAGTCTCCCGGGGAGGGAGGGCCAAGGGTACGAGCAGTACTTC. It codes for CAWSLPGREGQGYEQYF.

The chain uses TRBV7-9 and TRBJ2-5; 8 bases are shared with TRBD1. V was clipped by 5 bases and J by 10 bases; unmatched bases: 9. From germline, CDR1 is SEHNR and CDR2 FQNEAQ (reference sequence). CDR3 size: 13 residues. The CDR3 here is CASSQGAPSGQYF. DNA of the CDR3: TGTGCCAGCAGCCAGGGGGCGCCAAGCGGCCAGTACTTC.

In regard to this clone: A much bigger clone sits one base away, suggesting this may be a read error. Distinct nucleotide sequences in the sample also encode this CDR3. DNA for the CDR3: TGTGCCAGCAGCTTCGGGGGCGGCGAGCAGTACTTC. Translated, it gives CASSFGGGEQYF. The rearrangement uses TRBV7-9 and TRBJ2-7, with D perhaps TRBD1 or TRBD2 (6 bases each). The germline V gene encodes CDR1 SEHNR and CDR2 FQNEAQ (reference sequence). The CDR3 is 12 amino acids. V was pared by 3 bases and J by 6 bases, with 9 bases between. The variable domain in full, with the rest retrieved from reference TRBV7-9 and TRBJ2-7, is DTGVSQNPRHKITKRGQNVTFRCDPISEHNRLYWYRQTLGQGPEFLTYFQNEAQLEKSRLLSDRFSAERPKGSFSTLEIQRTEQGDSAMYLCASSFGGGEQYFGPGTRLTVT.

V is TRBV7-6 and J is TRBJ2-2, with a weak D call TRBD2 (6 bases). Germline CDR1 and CDR2: SGHVS and FNYEAQ. This CDR3 spans 17 amino acids. Trimming removed 3 bases from V and 3 bases from J, with 17 bases in between. CDR3 sequence: CASSFSPGLLDTGELFF. CDR3 nucleotide sequence: TGTGCCAGCAGCTTCAGCCCGGGACTCTTAGACACCGGGGAGCTGTTTTTT. The whole variable domain, remainder taken from reference TRBV7-6 and TRBJ2-2, is GAGVSQSPRYKVTKRGQDVALRCDPISGHVSLYWYRQALGQGPEFLTYFNYEAQQDKSGLPNDRFSAERPEGSISTLTIQRTEQRDSAMYRCASSFSPGLLDTGELFFGEGSRLTVL.

The V gene is TRBV9, the J gene TRBJ1-3, with no clear D. CDR1 is SGDLS and CDR2 is YYNGEE in the germline V gene. The CDR3 extends over 15 amino acids. Trimming took off 0 bases at V and 0 bases at J, with 7 bases between the two ends. The CDR3 region is CASSVDIASGNTIYF. Here the CDR3 DNA reads TGTGCCAGCAGCGTAGACATCGCCTCTGGAAACACCATATATTTT.

This clone is a singleton in its sample. The chain recombines TRBV28 with TRBJ1-1; D gene ambiguous. The CDR3 has 14 amino acids. The germline V gene has CDR1 MDHEN and CDR2 SYDVKM. V was trimmed by 2 bases and J by 7 bases, leaving 14 bases between them. In nucleotides, the CDR3 is TGTGCCAGCAGTTTAGATAGAGGAGACCGTGAAGCTTTCTTT. Amino acids: CASSLDRGDREAFF.

The J gene is TRBJ2-7, the V gene TRBV29-1; tentatively, D is TRBD1 (6 bases). The CDR3 is 13 amino acids. The V end lost 7 bases, the J end lost 2 bases, and 15 bases lay between the germline ends. Germline CDR1 is SQVTM and CDR2 is ANQGSEA. The CDR3 DNA follows: TGCAGCGGAAGGATACAGGGCACCTACGAGCAGTACTTC. It codes for CSGRIQGTYEQYF.

This clone was recorded once. This chain joins TRBV28 and TRBJ1-1, with 9 bases identical to TRBD1. With 6 bases clipped from V and 5 bases from J, the junction kept 13 bases outside the gene matches. There are 16 residues in the CDR3. CDR1 and CDR2 from the germline V gene are MDHEN and SYDVKM. The CDR3, as DNA: TGTGCCAGCAGACCCTCGGGACAGGGTATAATAACTGAAGCTTTCTTT. Translated, it gives CASRPSGQGIITEAFF.

This sequence joins TRBV10-2 and TRBJ1-3, with no clear D. With 7 bases removed from V and 4 bases from J, the gap between germline ends came to 20 bases. Per the germline V gene, CDR1 is WSHSY and CDR2 is SAAADI. The CDR3 spans 16 residues. Written as DNA, the CDR3 is TGCGCCAGCACCGTTTTACTGGGATCTTCGGGAAACACCATATATTTT. It specifies CASTVLLGSSGNTIYF.

This clone was detected once. This chain connects TRBV4-2 to TRBJ2-5; no definite D call. Germline lookup yields CDR1 LGHNA and CDR2 YNFKEQ. This CDR3 has 14 residues. Trimming removed 0 bases from V and 8 bases from J, with 13 bases in between. The chain's CDR3 is CASSQDLPVTTQYF. The CDR3 DNA reads TGTGCCAGCAGCCAAGATCTACCGGTCACCACCCAGTACTTC.

The chain uses TRBV27 and TRBJ1-2, with D hard to call. The CDR3 loop spans 16 amino acids. The V end lost 5 bases, the J end lost 0 bases, and 16 bases lay between the germline ends. Germline CDR1 MNHEY, CDR2 SMNVEV (reference sequence). The chain's CDR3 is CASSHNAWQANYGYTF. CDR3 DNA sequence: TGTGCCAGCAGTCATAACGCGTGGCAGGCTAACTATGGCTACACCTTC.

The gene calls are TRBV13 and TRBJ1-5; D ambiguous. This CDR3 has 13 amino acids. The V end lost 6 bases, the J end lost 4 bases, and 10 bases lay between the germline ends. Per the germline V gene, CDR1 is PRHDT and CDR2 is FYEKMQ (reference sequence). CDR3 sequence: CASSSAKNQPQHF. The CDR3 coding sequence is TGTGCCAGCAGTTCAGCTAAAAATCAGCCCCAGCATTTT.

V usage is TRBV19 and J usage is TRBJ2-5, with D unresolved. CDR3 length: 15 residues. Germline V gene sequence: CDR1 LNHDA, CDR2 SQIVND (reference sequence). V lost 3 bases to trimming and J lost 2 bases, with 13 bases between them. CDR3 loop: CASSIYLTAQETQYF. The CDR3 nucleotides are TGTGCCAGTAGTATCTATTTAACGGCACAAGAGACCCAGTACTTC.

The chain carries TRBV21-1 and TRBJ2-7; no DNA check was done on the table's D call, TRBD2. TRBV21-1 is a pseudogene locus. The CDR3 length is 15 residues. The CDR3 reads CASSKLGGSAYEQYF. CDR3 in DNA: TGTGCCAGCAGCAAATTGGGAGGGTCTGCCTACGAGCAGTACTTC.

The genes are TRBV11-2 and TRBJ2-7; D might be TRBD2 (7 bases). Germline V lookup: CDR1 SGHAT, CDR2 FQNNGV. Trimming left V 5 bases short and J 5 bases short, with 13 bases between. The CDR3 covers 13 residues. CDR3 amino acids: CASSGPGGDEQYF. Written as DNA, the CDR3 is TGTGCCAGCAGCGGACCGGGGGGCGACGAGCAGTACTTC. Looking up the rest from reference TRBV11-2 and TRBJ2-7 gives the full variable domain: EAGVAQSPRYKIIEKRQSVAFWCNPISGHATLYWYQQILGQGPKLLIQFQNNGVVDDSQLPKDRFSAERLKGVDSTLKIQPAKLEDSAVYLCASSGPGGDEQYFGPGTRLTVT.

The V gene is TRBV29-1, the J gene TRBJ2-5; the match to TRBD2 covers 12 bases. There are 15 residues in the CDR3. Looked up from germline, CDR1 is SQVTM and CDR2 is ANQGSEA. The ends lost 3 bases at V and 6 bases at J; junction bases unmatched: 8. The CDR3 sequence is CSVDLASGRVQTQYF. The CDR3 region has the DNA TGCAGCGTTGACCTCGCTAGCGGGAGGGTTCAGACCCAGTACTTC.

Regarding this clone: Other DNA sequences from this sample encode an identical CDR3 as well. The rearrangement joins TRBV29-1 to TRBJ2-7; a weak D match, TRBD1 (6 bases). V gave up 3 bases and J gave up 0 bases, with 6 bases separating them. The CDR3 loop spans 12 amino acids. Germline V gene sequence: CDR1 SQVTM, CDR2 ANQGSEA. CDR3 coding DNA: TGCAGCGTTGAGACAGGCTCCTACGAGCAGTACTTC. Its protein is CSVETGSYEQYF.

The chain recombines TRBV6-6 with TRBJ1-6; D possibly corresponds to TRBD1 (6 bases). The V gene lost 7 bases and the J gene lost 10 bases, with 14 bases spanning the gap. This CDR3 has 13 amino acids. The germline V gene has CDR1 MNHNY and CDR2 SVGAGI (reference sequence). The CDR3 region is CASTSGALSPLHF. The DNA for the CDR3 is TGTGCCAGCACCTCAGGGGCGTTGTCACCCCTCCACTTT.

J is TRBJ2-3 and V is TRBV12-1; the table's D gene call, TRBD2, was not cross checked with the DNA. TRBV12-1 is deemed a pseudogene. This CDR3 has 18 residues. Here the CDR3 DNA reads TGTGCCAGCAGCTCCCTTTTGCGGACTAGCGGGACTGCAGATACGCAGTATTTT. Translating gives CASSSLLRTSGTADTQYF.

This chain links TRBV28 with TRBJ1-1; 11 bases are a match to TRBD1. The germline gives CDR1 MDHEN, CDR2 SYDVKM. This CDR3 contains 17 residues. V shed 1 base and J 4 bases; nucleotides not matched to a gene: 8. The CDR3 is CASSLFLGTGGFTEAFF. CDR3 coding DNA: TGTGCCAGCAGTTTATTTTTGGGGACAGGGGGGTTCACTGAAGCTTTCTTT.

This clone has just one count. Since a much larger clone is just one base distant, this may be a read error. This specimen includes other DNA sequences encoding the same CDR3. V is TRBV5-6 and J is TRBJ2-2; D is unresolved. V dropped 1 base and J dropped 6 bases, with 1 base sitting between them. The length of the CDR3 is 11 residues. CDR1 and CDR2 (germline): SGHDT, YYEEEE. The CDR3 DNA reads as TGTGCCAGCAGCTTGTCCGGGGAGCTGTTTTTT. It translates to CASSLSGELFF.

The chain carries TRBV5-1 and TRBJ2-7; 7 positions agree with TRBD1. Germline CDR1 reads SGHRS; CDR2 reads YFSETQ. The J segment lost 6 bases and the V segment lost 5 bases, leaving 5 bases of the junction unmatched. CDR3 length: 12 residues. The DNA of the CDR3 is TGCGCCAGCAGTTTACAGGGGAGCGAGCAGTACTTC. Protein: CASSLQGSEQYF. Full variable domain (remainder filled in from reference TRBV5-1 and TRBJ2-7): KAGVTQTPRYLIKTRGQQVTLSCSPISGHRSVSWYQQTPGQGLQFLFEYFSETQRNKGNFPGRFSGRQFSNSRSEMNVSTLELGDSALYLCASSLQGSEQYFGPGTRLTVT.

This chain uses TRBV7-9 with TRBJ2-3, with TRBD2 matching 7 bases. This CDR3 is built from 15 residues. Trimming took 6 bases from V and 0 from J; bases not matched to a gene: 6. CDR1 is SEHNR, CDR2 FQNEAQ, per germline (reference sequence). CDR3 residues: CASREGTTSTDTQYF. The CDR3 DNA reads as TGTGCCAGCAGGGAGGGGACTACTAGCACAGATACGCAGTATTTT.